This TCR beta chain was sequenced in a study of cytomegalovirus exposure and HLA in healthy donors. Only one count was recorded for this clone. The PCR contained 60 Vbeta and 13 Jbeta primers. Using immunoSEQ multiplex PCR, the repertoire was profiled, and TCRdb retains in-frame clones only, with some absent. Found here are 200,000 to 250,000 clones, around four fifths of them singletons; the top ten hold over 0.5%. CDR3 length equals 16 residues. V trimming: 0 bases; J trimming: 9 bases; junction bases outside the gene matches: 10. Per germline, CDR1 SGHTA and CDR2 FQGNSA. Material for sequencing was PBMCs. The sequence was collected from a woman aged 40 to 50 in good health and CMV-seronegative. The chain uses TRBV7-2 and TRBJ2-3, with 9 bases fitting TRBD2. As DNA, the CDR3 is TGTGCCAGCAGCTTAGCGCTGGGGACTAGCACCTCGACGCAGTATTTT. Encoded protein: CASSLALGTSTSTQYF. Using reference TRBV7-2 and TRBJ2-3 for the parts outside the CDR3, the full variable domain is GAGVSQSPSNKVTEKGKDVELRCDPISGHTALYWYRQSLGQGLEFLIYFQGNSAPDKSGLPSDRFSAERTGGSVSTLTIQRTQQEDSAVYLCASSLALGTSTSTQYFGPGTRLTVL.